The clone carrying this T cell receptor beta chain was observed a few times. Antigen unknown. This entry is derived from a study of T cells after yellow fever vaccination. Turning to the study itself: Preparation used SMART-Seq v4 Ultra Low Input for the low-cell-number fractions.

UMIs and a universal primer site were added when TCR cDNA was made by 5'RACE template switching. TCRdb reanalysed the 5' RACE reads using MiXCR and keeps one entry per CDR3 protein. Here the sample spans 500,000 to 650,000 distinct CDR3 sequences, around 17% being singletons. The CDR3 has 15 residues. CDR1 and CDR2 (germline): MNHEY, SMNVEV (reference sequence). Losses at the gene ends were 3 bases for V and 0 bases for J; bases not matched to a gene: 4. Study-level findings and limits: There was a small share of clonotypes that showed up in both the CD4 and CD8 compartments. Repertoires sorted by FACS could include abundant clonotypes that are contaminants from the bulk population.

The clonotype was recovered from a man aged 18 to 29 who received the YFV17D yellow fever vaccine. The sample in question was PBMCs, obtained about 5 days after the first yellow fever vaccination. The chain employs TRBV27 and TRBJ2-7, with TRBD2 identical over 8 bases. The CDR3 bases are TGTGCCAGCAGTTTCGGGGGGGCCCCCTCCTACGAGCAGTACTTC. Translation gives CASSFGGAPSYEQYF.